The rows below give T cell receptor beta chains drawn from one sample of a study of early stage breast cancer tumors. Only in-frame clones appear in the TCRdb table, and some are missing; sequencing was by immunoSEQ multiplex PCR. The sample yields around 71,000 clones, approximately 80% seen once. Sequencing used blood. All receptors come from a person in their sixties with breast cancer. Each CDR3 is given with its conserved first and last residue. Fields, in order: D gene, V gene, clone size, J gene, CDR3 length, CDR3 DNA, CDR3 protein. The D gene is left open where the match is weak. Rows give clone size only sometimes, using once, few, many, or a class for an expanded clone.

D: .; V: TRBV28; size: .; J: TRBJ2-7; length: 14; DNA: TGTGCCACCGACACGGGGGAAATCTCCTACGAGCAGTACTTC; CDR3: CATDTGEISYEQYF
D: TRBD1; V: TRBV6-5; size: .; J: TRBJ2-1; length: 14; DNA: TGTGCCAGCAGTCGAGGGACAGGGGACAATGAGCAGTTCTTC; CDR3: CASSRGTGDNEQFF
D: .; V: TRBV9; size: .; J: TRBJ2-5; length: 15; DNA: TGTGCCAGCAGCGGGGGCCTAGGAGCCCGAGAGACCCAGTACTTC; CDR3: CASSGGLGARETQYF
D: TRBD2; V: TRBV7-9; size: once; J: TRBJ2-1; length: 15; DNA: TGTGCCAGCAGCTTAGGTAGCGGGGGGCCGAATGAGCAGTTCTTC; CDR3: CASSLGSGGPNEQFF
D: TRBD2; V: TRBV19; size: .; J: TRBJ2-5; length: 17; DNA: TGTGCCAGTAGTCCTCTAGGACTAGCGGGGGGCCAAGAGACCCAGTACTTC; CDR3: CASSPLGLAGGQETQYF
D: .; V: TRBV9; size: .; J: TRBJ2-2; length: 15; DNA: TGTGCCAGCAGCACACAGGCCAAGGACACCGGGGAGCTGTTTTTT; CDR3: CASSTQAKDTGELFF
D: TRBD1; V: TRBV7-9; size: .; J: TRBJ2-1; length: 15; DNA: TGTGCCAGCAGCTCGACAGGGATCGGGGACAATGAGCAGTTCTTC; CDR3: CASSSTGIGDNEQFF
D: .; V: TRBV28; size: .; J: TRBJ2-7; length: 13; DNA: TGTGCGGAAAAGCCGGCAGGGTACTACGAGCAGTACTTC; CDR3: CAEKPAGYYEQYF
D: .; V: TRBV11-2; size: few; J: TRBJ1-2; length: 13; DNA: TGTGCCAGCAGTCAACCGGGGAGTAATGGCTACACCTTC; CDR3: CASSQPGSNGYTF
D: TRBD1; V: TRBV18; size: .; J: TRBJ2-3; length: 16; DNA: TGTGCCAGCTCATCCCGGGCAGGGGGTAACACAGATACGCAGTATTTT; CDR3: CASSSRAGGNTDTQYF
D: .; V: TRBV30; size: once; J: TRBJ2-1; length: 13; DNA: TGTGCCTGGAGTGTGGGTCTCTACAATGAGCAGTTCTTC; CDR3: CAWSVGLYNEQFF
D: .; V: TRBV28; size: .; J: TRBJ1-4; length: 13; DNA: TGTGCCAGCATGAGGCTTACTAATGAAAAACTGTTTTTT; CDR3: CASMRLTNEKLFF